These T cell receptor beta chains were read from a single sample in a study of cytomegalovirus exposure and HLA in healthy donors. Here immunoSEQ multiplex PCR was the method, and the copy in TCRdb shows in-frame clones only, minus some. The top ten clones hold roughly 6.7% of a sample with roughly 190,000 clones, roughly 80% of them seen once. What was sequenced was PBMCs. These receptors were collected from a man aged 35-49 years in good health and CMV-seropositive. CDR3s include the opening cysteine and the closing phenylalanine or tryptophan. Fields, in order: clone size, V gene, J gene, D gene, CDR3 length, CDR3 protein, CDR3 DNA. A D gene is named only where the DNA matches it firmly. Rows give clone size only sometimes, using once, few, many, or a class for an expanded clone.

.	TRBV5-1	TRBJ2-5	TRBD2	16	CASSGGLAGGARTQYF	TGCGCCAGCAGCGGGGGACTAGCGGGGGGCGCGAGGACCCAGTACTTC
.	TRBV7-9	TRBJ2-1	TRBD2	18	CASSRNPGLAGGPDEQFF	TGTGCCAGCAGCCGTAATCCGGGACTAGCGGGGGGGCCCGATGAGCAGTTCTTC
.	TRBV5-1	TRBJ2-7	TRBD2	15	CASSLDGGGAFEQYF	TGCGCCAGCAGCTTGGATGGCGGGGGGGCTTTCGAGCAGTACTTC
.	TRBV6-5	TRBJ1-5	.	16	CASSYGAGNSNQPQHF	TGTGCCAGCAGTTACGGAGCCGGGAATAGCAATCAGCCCCAGCATTTT
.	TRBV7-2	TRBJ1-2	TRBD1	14	CASSLEGTGYGYTF	TGTGCCAGCAGCTTAGAAGGGACAGGGTATGGCTACACCTTC
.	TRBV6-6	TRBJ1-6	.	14	CASVLTGGNSPLHF	TGTGCCAGCGTATTGACAGGAGGTAATTCACCCCTCCACTTT
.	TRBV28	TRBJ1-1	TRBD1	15	CASSYYRGLTDEAFF	TGTGCCAGCAGTTATTACAGGGGGCTTACAGATGAAGCTTTCTTT
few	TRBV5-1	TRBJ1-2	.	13	CASSLERVGGYTF	TGCGCCAGCAGCTTGGAGAGGGTTGGTGGCTACACCTTC
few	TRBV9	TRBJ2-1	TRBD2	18	CASSLTLAGGNSYNEQFF	TGTGCCAGCAGCCTCACCCTAGCGGGGGGCAACTCCTACAATGAGCAGTTCTTC
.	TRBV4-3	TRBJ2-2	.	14	CASSQDGRPGELFF	TGCGCCAGCAGCCAAGACGGCAGGCCCGGGGAGCTGTTTTTT
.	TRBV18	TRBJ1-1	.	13	CASSPPTGVEAFF	TGTGCCAGCTCACCCCCAACGGGGGTTGAAGCTTTCTTT
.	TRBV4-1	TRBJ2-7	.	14	CASSQRLQAYEQYF	TGCGCCAGCAGCCAGAGATTACAGGCTTACGAGCAGTACTTC
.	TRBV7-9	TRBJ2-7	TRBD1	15	CASSLSRDRGYEQYF	TGTGCCAGCAGCTTAAGTAGGGACAGGGGGTACGAGCAGTACTTC
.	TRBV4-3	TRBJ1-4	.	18	CASSPRGGTGATNEKLFF	TGCGCCAGCAGCCCGAGGGGGGGCACTGGCGCAACTAATGAAAAACTGTTTTTT
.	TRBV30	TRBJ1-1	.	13	CAWAGLIPTEAFF	TGTGCCTGGGCAGGGCTCATACCCACTGAAGCTTTCTTT
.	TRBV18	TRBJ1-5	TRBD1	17	CASSPAGGGYSNQPQHF	TGTGCCAGCTCACCAGCAGGGGGAGGATATAGCAATCAGCCCCAGCATTTT
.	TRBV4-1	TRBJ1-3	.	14	CASSQAQIGNTIYF	TGCGCCAGCAGCCAAGCCCAGATAGGAAACACCATATATTTT
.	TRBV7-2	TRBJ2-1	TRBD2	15	CASSPEGRVLYEQFF	TGTGCCAGCAGCCCCGAGGGGAGGGTTCTCTATGAGCAGTTCTTC
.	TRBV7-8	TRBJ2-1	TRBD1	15	CASSWTGGRLGEQFF	TGTGCCAGCAGCTGGACAGGGGGCCGGCTCGGTGAGCAGTTCTTC
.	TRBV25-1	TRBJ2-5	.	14	CASSATGRGETQYF	TGTGCCAGCAGTGCTACAGGGAGGGGGGAGACCCAGTACTTC
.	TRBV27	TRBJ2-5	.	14	CASGTSGARETQYF	TGTGCCAGCGGCACGTCAGGGGCGCGCGAGACCCAGTACTTC
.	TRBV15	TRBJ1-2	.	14	CATSRGVTDYGYTF	TGTGCCACCAGCAGAGGCGTGACAGACTATGGCTACACCTTC
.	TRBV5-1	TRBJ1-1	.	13	CASSQQLNTEAFF	TGCGCCAGCAGCCAACAGCTGAACACTGAAGCTTTCTTT
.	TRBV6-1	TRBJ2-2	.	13	CASSDRNTGELFF	TGTGCCAGCAGCGACAGGAACACCGGGGAGCTGTTTTTT
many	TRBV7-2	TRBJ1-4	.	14	CASSLDSFSEKLFF	TGTGCCAGCAGCTTAGACAGCTTTTCTGAAAAACTGTTTTTT